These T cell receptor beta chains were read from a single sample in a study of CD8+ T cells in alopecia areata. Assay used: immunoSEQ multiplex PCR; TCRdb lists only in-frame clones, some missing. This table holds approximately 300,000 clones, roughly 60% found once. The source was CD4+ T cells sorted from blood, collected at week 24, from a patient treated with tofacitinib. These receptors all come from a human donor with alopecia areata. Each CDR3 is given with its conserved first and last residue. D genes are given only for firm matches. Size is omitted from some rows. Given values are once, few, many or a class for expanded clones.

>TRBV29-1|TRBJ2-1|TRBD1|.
CSVERAYTGTGDVNEQFF
TGCAGCGTTGAACGGGCTTATACCGGGACAGGGGATGTCAATGAGCAGTTCTTC
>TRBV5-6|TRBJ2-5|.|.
CASSLRGETQYF
TGTGCCAGCAGCTTGCGAGGGGAGACCCAGTACTTC
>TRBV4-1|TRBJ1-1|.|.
CASSLIGMDTEAFF
TGCGCCAGCAGCCTCATAGGAATGGACACTGAAGCTTTCTTT
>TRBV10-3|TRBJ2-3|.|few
CAIGARPDTQYF
TGTGCCATCGGCGCTAGACCAGATACGCAGTATTTT
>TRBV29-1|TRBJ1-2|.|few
CSVVDRSNYGYTF
TGCAGCGTCGTCGACAGATCTAACTATGGCTACACCTTC
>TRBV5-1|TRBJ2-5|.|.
CASSDAGLEQETQYF
TGCGCCAGCAGCGACGCGGGCCTAGAACAAGAGACCCAGTACTTC
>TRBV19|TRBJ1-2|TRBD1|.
CASTGQGDGYTF
TGTGCCAGTACCGGACAGGGAGATGGCTACACCTTC
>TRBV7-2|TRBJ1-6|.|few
CASSLQGNNSPLHF
TGTGCCAGCAGCTTACAGGGGAATAATTCACCCCTCCACTTT
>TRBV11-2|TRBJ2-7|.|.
CASSLDGSGYEQYF
TGTGCCAGCAGCTTAGATGGTTCGGGATACGAGCAGTACTTC
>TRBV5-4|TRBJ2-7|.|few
CASSLGEGQRAYEQYF
TGTGCCAGCAGCTTGGGGGAGGGACAGCGGGCCTACGAGCAGTACTTC
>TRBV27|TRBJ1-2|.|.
CASGQQYNYGYTF
TGTGCCAGCGGACAACAGTATAACTATGGCTACACCTTC
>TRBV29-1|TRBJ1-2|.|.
CSDYQGYGYTF
TGCAGCGACTACCAGGGCTATGGCTACACCTTC
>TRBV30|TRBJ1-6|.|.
CAWSVLRSYNSPLHF
TGTGCCTGGAGTGTCCTTCGCTCCTATAATTCACCCCTCCACTTT
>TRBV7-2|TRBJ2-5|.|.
CASSLAPPQETQYF
TGTGCCAGCAGTTTAGCGCCTCCCCAAGAGACCCAGTACTTC
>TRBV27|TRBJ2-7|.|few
CASSSYYEQYF
TGTGCCAGCAGTTCCTACTACGAGCAGTACTTC
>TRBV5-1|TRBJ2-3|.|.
CASSFVRPGTDTQYF
TGCGCCAGCAGCTTTGTGCGACCCGGGACGGATACGCAGTATTTT
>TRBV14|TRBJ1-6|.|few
CASSQDLSSPLHF
TGTGCCAGCAGCCAAGATTTGAGTTCACCCCTCCACTTT
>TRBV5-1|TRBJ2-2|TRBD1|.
CASSRTGGSTTNTGELFF
TGCGCCAGCAGCCGGACAGGGGGATCAACGACAAACACCGGGGAGCTGTTTTTT
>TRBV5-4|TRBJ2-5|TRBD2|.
CASSLDASGGQETQYF
TGTGCCAGCAGCTTGGACGCTAGCGGGGGCCAAGAGACCCAGTACTTC
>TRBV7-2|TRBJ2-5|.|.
CASSFGGRGQEAQYF
TGTGCCAGCAGCTTCGGAGGGAGAGGTCAAGAGGCCCAGTACTTC
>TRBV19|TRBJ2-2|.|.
CASSITGSTGELFF
TGTGCCAGTAGTATCACTGGGAGCACCGGGGAGCTGTTTTTT
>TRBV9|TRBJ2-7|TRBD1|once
CASSLNGDRGKYSYEQYF
TGTGCCAGCAGCCTTAACGGGGACAGGGGAAAGTATTCCTACGAGCAGTACTTC
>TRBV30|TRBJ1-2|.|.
CAWSPGPYYGYTF
TGTGCCTGGAGTCCCGGGCCATACTATGGCTACACCTTC
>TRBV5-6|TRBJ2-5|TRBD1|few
CASSPRDRGLGETQYF
TGTGCCAGCAGCCCCCGGGACAGGGGGCTCGGAGAGACCCAGTACTTC
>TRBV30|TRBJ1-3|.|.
CAWMEGAAGGNTIYF
TGTGCCTGGATGGAGGGCGCGGCCGGTGGAAACACCATATATTTT
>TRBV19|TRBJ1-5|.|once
CASMGSDYNQPQHF
TGTGCCAGTATGGGGTCAGACTACAATCAGCCCCAGCATTTT
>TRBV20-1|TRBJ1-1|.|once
CSAEGGTEAFF
TGCAGTGCTGAGGGTGGCACTGAAGCTTTCTTT
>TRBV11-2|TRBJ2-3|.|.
CASSPLNTQYF
TGTGCCAGCAGCCCCCTGAATACGCAGTATTTT
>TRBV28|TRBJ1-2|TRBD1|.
CASSPMGQGGYTF
TGTGCCAGCAGCCCCATGGGACAGGGAGGCTACACCTTC
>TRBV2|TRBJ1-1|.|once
CASSSSRDTEAFF
TGTGCCAGCAGTTCCAGTCGTGACACTGAAGCTTTCTTT
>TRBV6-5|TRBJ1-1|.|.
CASSYSRQGRTEAFF
TGTGCCAGCAGTTACTCAAGGCAGGGTCGTACTGAAGCTTTCTTT
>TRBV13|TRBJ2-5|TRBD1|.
CASSLPRTGGRGVEQYF
TGTGCCAGCAGCCTACCCCGGACAGGGGGGCGGGGTGTGGAGCAGTACTTC
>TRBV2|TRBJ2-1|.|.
CASSEAPWGRDNEQFF
TGTGCCAGCAGTGAAGCGCCTTGGGGGAGAGACAATGAGCAGTTCTTC
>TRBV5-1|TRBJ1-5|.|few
CASSVDNNNQPQHF
TGCGCCAGCAGCGTGGACAATAACAATCAGCCCCAGCATTTT
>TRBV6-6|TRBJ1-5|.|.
CASSYSYREGNQPQHF
TGTGCCAGCAGTTACTCGTACAGGGAGGGCAATCAGCCCCAGCATTTT
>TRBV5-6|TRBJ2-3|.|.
CASSPPRLPGDTQYF
TGTGCCAGCAGCCCGCCTCGACTACCAGGGGATACGCAGTATTTT
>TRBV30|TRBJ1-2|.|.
CAWSRDLYYGYTF
TGTGCCTGGAGCAGGGACTTGTACTATGGCTACACCTTC
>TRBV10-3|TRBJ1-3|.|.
CAISEPRELSTSGNTIYF
TGTGCCATCAGTGAGCCGCGGGAACTGAGCACCTCTGGAAACACCATATATTTT
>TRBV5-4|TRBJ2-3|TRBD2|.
CASSSPSGGGASTDTQYF
TGTGCCAGCAGCTCCCCCAGTGGCGGGGGGGCAAGCACAGATACGCAGTATTTT
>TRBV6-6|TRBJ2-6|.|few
CASSGPGANVLTF
TGTGCCAGCAGTGGTCCGGGGGCCAACGTCCTGACTTTC
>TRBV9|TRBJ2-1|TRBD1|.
CASSVRTGMDEQFF
TGTGCCAGCAGCGTCAGGACAGGGATGGATGAGCAGTTCTTC
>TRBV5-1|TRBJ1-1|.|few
CASSLGPASTEAFF
TGCGCCAGCAGCTTGGGGCCAGCGTCCACTGAAGCTTTCTTT
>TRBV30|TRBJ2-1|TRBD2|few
CAWSVRGGPSYNEQFF
TGTGCCTGGAGTGTACGGGGGGGCCCGTCTTACAATGAGCAGTTCTTC
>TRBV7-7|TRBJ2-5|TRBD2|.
CASSPSGGIETQYF
TGTGCTAGCAGTCCTAGCGGGGGAATCGAGACCCAGTACTTC
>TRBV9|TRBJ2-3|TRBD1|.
CASSAGTGGPDTQYF
TGTGCCAGCAGCGCTGGGACAGGGGGCCCAGATACGCAGTATTTT
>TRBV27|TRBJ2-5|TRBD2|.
CASRPLAEETQYF
TGTGCCAGCAGACCACTAGCGGAAGAGACCCAGTACTTC
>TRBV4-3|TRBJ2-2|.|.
CASSQGAPREELFF
TGCGCCAGCAGCCAAGGGGCTCCGCGTGAGGAGCTGTTTTTT
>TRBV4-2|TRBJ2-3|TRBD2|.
CASSQDPTSGGVVTQYF
TGTGCCAGCAGCCAAGATCCCACTAGCGGGGGGGTGGTTACGCAGTATTTT
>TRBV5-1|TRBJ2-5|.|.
CASSLDSPSQETQYF
TGCGCCAGCAGCTTGGACAGCCCCAGTCAGGAGACCCAGTACTTC
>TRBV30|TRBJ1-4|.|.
CAWSGATNEKLFF
TGTGCCTGGAGTGGAGCAACTAATGAAAAACTGTTTTTT
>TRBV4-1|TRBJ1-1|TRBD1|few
CASSQAGQQGEAFF
TGCGCCAGCAGCCAGGCGGGACAGCAAGGTGAAGCTTTCTTT
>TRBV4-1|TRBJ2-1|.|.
CASSQDRRTESSYNEQFF
TGCGCCAGCAGCCAAGACCGTCGGACGGAAAGCTCCTACAATGAGCAGTTCTTC
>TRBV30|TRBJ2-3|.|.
CAWGQGRVADTQYF
TGTGCCTGGGGCCAGGGGCGGGTCGCAGATACGCAGTATTTT
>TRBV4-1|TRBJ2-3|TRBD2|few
CASSQVPSGGAGDTQYF
TGCGCCAGCAGCCAAGTCCCCTCCGGGGGGGCAGGAGATACGCAGTATTTT
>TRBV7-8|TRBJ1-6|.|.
CASSLVLGDSPLHF
TGTGCCAGCAGCTTAGTCCTCGGGGATTCACCCCTCCACTTT
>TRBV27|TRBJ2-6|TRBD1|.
CASRFGTGAFTGGANVLTF
TGTGCCAGCAGATTTGGGACAGGGGCCTTTACTGGTGGGGCCAACGTCCTGACTTTC
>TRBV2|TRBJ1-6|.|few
CASSDGSSYNSPLHF
TGTGCCAGCAGTGATGGGAGCTCCTATAATTCACCCCTCCACTTT
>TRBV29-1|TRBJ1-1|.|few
CSVGFTGLRRAEAFF
TGCAGCGTTGGTTTTACAGGTCTACGGAGGGCTGAAGCTTTCTTT
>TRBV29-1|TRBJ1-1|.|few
CSTTGGSMNTEAFF
TGCAGCACCACGGGGGGCAGCATGAACACTGAAGCTTTCTTT